This T cell receptor (beta chain) was captured by sequencing in a study of T cells in localized non-small cell lung cancer. Clones were read by immunoSEQ multiplex PCR, and TCRdb kept only the in-frame ones, dropping some. The sample includes 50,000 to 75,000 clones, over 85% of them seen just once. Germline trimming cut 4 bases from V and 3 bases from J; bases unmatched to any gene: 12. Germline values: CDR1 SGHDN, CDR2 FVKESK. This CDR3 is 17 amino acids long. Specimen: peripheral blood, collected before any cancer treatment. J is TRBJ2-1 and V is TRBV14; 7 bases are a match to TRBD2. This sequence originates from a man between 40 and 69 years old with stage I squamous cell lung carcinoma. The CDR3 sequence is CASSPSFGLADYNEQFF. In nucleotides, the CDR3 is TGTGCCAGCAGCCCCAGCTTCGGGCTAGCGGACTACAATGAGCAGTTCTTC.